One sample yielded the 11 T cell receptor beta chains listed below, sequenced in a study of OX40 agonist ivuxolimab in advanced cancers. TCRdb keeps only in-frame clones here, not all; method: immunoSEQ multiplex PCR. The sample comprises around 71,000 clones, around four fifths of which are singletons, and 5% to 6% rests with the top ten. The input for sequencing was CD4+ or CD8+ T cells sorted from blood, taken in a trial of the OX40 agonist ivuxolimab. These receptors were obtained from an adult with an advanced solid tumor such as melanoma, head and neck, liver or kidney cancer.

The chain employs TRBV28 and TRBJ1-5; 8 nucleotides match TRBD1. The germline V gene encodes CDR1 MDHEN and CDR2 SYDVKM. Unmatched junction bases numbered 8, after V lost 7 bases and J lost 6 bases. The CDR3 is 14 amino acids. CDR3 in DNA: TGTGCCAGCAACTTGCAGGGGGCAGTTCAGCCCCAGCATTTT. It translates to CASNLQGAVQPQHF. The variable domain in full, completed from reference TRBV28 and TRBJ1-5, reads DVKVTQSSRYLVKRTGEKVFLECVQDMDHENMFWYRQDPGLGLRLIYFSYDVKMKEKGDIPEGYSVSREKKERFSLILESASTNQTSMYLCASNLQGAVQPQHFGDGTRLSIL.

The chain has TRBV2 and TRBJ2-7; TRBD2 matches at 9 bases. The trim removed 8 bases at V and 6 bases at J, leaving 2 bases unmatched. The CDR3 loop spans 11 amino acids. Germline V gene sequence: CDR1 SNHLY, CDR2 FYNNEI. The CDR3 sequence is CASGLAFEQYF. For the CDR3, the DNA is TGTGCCAGCGGACTAGCGTTCGAGCAGTACTTC.

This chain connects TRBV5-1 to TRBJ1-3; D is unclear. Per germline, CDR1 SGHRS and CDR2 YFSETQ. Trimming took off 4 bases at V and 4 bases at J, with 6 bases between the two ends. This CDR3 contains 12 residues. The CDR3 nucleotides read TGCGCCAGCAGCACGACAGGAAACACCATATATTTT. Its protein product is CASSTTGNTIYF.

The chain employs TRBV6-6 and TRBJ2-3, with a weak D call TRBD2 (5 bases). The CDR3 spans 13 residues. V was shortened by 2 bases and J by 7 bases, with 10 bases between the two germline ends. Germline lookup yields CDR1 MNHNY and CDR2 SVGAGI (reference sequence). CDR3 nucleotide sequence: TGTGCCAGCAGTTACCACCGGACTCATACGCAGTATTTT. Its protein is CASSYHRTHTQYF.

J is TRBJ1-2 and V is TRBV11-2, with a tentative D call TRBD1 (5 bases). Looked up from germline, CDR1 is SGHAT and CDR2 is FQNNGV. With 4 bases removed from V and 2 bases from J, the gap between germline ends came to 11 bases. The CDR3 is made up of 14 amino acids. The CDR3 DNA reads TGTGCCAGCAGCTCCCGGGACGGCAACTATGGCTACACCTTC. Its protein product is CASSSRDGNYGYTF.

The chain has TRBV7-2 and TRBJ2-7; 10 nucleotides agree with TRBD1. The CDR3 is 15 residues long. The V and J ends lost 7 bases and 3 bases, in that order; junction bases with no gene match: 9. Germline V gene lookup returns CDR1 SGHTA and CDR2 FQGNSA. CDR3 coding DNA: TGTGCCAGCACCATCCAGGGACAGGGGATCTACGAGCAGTACTTC. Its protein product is CASTIQGQGIYEQYF.

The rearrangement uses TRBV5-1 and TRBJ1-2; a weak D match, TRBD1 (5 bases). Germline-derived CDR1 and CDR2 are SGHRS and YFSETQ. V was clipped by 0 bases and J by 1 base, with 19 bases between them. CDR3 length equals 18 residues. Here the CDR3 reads CASSLGGTQTVLNYGYTF. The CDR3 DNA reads TGCGCCAGCAGCTTGGGGGGGACCCAGACTGTCCTTAACTATGGCTACACCTTC.

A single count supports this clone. The DNA for the CDR3 is TGTGCCAGCTCACTGGGCCTTTTAGGAGGCAATGAGCAGTTCTTC. The encoded protein is CASSLGLLGGNEQFF. The V gene is TRBV18, the J gene TRBJ2-1; D possibly corresponds to TRBD2 (5 bases). The CDR3 sequence is 15 residues long. Trimming took off 4 bases at V and 6 bases at J, with 16 bases between the two ends. The germline V gene encodes CDR1 KGHSH and CDR2 LQKENI.

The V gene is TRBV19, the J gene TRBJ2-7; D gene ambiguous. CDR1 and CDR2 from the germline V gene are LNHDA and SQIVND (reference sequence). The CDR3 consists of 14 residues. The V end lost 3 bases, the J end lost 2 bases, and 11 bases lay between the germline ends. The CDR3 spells CASSISEKPYEQYF. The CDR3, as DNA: TGTGCCAGTAGTATTTCAGAGAAACCCTACGAGCAGTACTTC. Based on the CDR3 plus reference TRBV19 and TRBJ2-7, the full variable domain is DGGITQSPKYLFRKEGQNVTLSCEQNLNHDAMYWYRQDPGQGLRLIYYSQIVNDFQKGDIAEGYSVSREKKESFPLTVTSAQKNPTAFYLCASSISEKPYEQYFGPGTRLTVT.

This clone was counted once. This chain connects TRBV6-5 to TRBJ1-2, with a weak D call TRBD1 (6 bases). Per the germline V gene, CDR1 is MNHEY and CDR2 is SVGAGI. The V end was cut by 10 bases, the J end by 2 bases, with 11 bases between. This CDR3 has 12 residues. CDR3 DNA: TGTGCCACCGCGGACAGCAACTATGGCTACACCTTC. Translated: CATADSNYGYTF.

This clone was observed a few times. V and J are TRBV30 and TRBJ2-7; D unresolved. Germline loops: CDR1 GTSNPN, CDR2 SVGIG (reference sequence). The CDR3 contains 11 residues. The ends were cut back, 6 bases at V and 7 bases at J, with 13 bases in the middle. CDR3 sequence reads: CACRLVGEQYF. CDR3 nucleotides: TGTGCCTGCCGTTTGGTGGGGGAGCAGTACTTC.